Sequencing of this T cell receptor beta chain was carried out in a study of a mutant IDH1 vaccine in newly diagnosed glioma. About the research overall: Patients underwent eight vaccinations, which took place in weeks 1, 3, 5, 7, 11, 15, 19 and 23. Patients got their first vaccination 4-6 weeks after radiotherapy alone, or with temozolomide cycles. Overall study findings and caveats: Any relationship between pseudoprogression and changes in top peripheral T cell clonotypes seemed absent.

Time point denoted: week 5, during vaccination. Vaccine doses each comprised 300 ug of mutant IDH1 20-mer peptide, with topical imiquimod. Remarks on this clone: Its specificity is not known.

Germline CDR1 SGHRS, CDR2 YFSETQ. The length of the CDR3 is 14 residues. TCRdb keeps only in-frame clones here, not all; method: immunoSEQ multiplex PCR. Of around 36,000 clones detected, just over 90% appear once; the ten largest clones hold about 2.4%. The rearrangement uses TRBV5-1 and TRBJ2-5; D might be TRBD1 (5 bases). The J call may be in error: the DNA end matches TRBJ2-7 better. The starting material was PBMCs, obtained from a glioma patient whose treatment included an IDH1 peptide vaccine. The TCR was taken from a man in his fifties or sixties with glioma. DNA for the CDR3: TGCGCCAGCAGCCCCGAGCAGGGTGGCTACGAGCAGTACTTC. As protein: CASSPEQGGYEQYF.